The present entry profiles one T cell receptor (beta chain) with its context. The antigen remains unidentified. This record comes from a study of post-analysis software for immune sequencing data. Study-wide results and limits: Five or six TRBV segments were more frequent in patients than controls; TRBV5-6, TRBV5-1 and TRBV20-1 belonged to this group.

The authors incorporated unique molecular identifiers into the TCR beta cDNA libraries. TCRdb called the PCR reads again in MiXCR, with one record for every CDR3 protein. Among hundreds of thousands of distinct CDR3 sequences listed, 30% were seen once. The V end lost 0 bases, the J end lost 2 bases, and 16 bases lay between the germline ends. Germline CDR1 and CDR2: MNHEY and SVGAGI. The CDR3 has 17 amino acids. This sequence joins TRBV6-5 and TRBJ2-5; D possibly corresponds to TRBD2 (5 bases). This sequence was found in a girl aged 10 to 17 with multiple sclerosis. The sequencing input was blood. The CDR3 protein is CASSYSFGSGLQETQYF. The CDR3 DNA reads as TGTGCCAGCAGTTACTCGTTTGGGTCCGGACTGCAAGAGACCCAGTACTTC.